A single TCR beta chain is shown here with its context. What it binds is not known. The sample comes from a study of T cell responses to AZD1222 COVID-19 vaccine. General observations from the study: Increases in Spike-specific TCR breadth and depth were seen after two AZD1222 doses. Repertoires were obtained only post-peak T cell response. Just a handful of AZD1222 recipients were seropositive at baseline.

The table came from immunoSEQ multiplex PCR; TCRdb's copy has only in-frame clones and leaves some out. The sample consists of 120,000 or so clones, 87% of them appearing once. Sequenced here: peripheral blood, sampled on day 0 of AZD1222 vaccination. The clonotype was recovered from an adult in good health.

In DNA, the CDR3 is TGTGCCAGCAGCCCTGGGACGATCAGCACAGATACGCAGTATTTT. This translates into CASSPGTISTDTQYF. The V and J genes are TRBV7-9 and TRBJ2-3; D might be TRBD1 or TRBD2, each matching 5 bases. Trimming pared 5 bases from V and 0 bases from J, leaving 12 bases between. In germline, CDR1 is SEHNR, CDR2 FQNEAQ (reference sequence). The CDR3 runs 15 residues.